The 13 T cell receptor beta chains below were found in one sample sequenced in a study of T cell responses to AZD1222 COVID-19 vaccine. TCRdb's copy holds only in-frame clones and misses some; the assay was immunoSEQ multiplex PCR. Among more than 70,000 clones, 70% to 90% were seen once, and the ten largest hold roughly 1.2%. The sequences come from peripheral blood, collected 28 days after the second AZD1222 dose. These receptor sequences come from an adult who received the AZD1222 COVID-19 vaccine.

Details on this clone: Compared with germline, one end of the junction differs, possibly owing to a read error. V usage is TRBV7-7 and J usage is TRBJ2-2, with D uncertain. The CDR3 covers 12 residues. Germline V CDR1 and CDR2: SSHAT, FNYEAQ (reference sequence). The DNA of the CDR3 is TGTGCTAGCAGCTCGCTCGACGGGGAGCTGTTTTTT. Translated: CASSSLDGELFF.

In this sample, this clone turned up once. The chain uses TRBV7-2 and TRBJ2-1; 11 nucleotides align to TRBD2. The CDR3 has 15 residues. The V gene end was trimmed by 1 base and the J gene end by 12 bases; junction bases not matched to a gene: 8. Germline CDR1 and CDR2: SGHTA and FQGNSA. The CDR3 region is CASSLDSGRAQGQFF. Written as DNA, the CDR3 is TGTGCCAGCAGCTTAGATAGCGGGAGGGCCCAAGGGCAGTTCTTC.

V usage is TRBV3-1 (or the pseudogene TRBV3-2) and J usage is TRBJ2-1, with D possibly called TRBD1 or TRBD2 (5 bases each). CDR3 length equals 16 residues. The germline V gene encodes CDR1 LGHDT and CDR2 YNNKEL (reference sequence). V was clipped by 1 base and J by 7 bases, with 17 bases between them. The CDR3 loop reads CASSQVWGRLINEQFF. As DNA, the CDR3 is TGTGCCAGCAGCCAAGTGTGGGGACGACTCATAAATGAGCAGTTCTTC.

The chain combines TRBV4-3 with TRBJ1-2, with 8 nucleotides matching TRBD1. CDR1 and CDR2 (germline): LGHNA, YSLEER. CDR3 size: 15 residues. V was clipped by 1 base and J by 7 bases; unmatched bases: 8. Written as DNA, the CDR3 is TGCGCCAGCAGCCAAGTTCTTCAGGGGGCGTTTGGCTACACCTTC. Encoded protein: CASSQVLQGAFGYTF.

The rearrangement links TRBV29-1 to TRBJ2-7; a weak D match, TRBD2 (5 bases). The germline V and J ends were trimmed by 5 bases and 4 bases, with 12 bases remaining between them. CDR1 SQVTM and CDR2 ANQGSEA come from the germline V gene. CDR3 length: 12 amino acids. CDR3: CSVTLGGYEQYF. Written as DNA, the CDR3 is TGCAGCGTTACATTAGGAGGTTACGAGCAGTACTTC.

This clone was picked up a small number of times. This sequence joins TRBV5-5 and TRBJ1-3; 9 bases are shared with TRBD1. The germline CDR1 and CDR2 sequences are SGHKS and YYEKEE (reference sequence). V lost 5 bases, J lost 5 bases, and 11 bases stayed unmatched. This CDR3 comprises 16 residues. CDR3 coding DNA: TGTGCCAGCAGACCCGAACCGGGACAGGGAAGAAACACCATATATTTT. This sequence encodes CASRPEPGQGRNTIYF.

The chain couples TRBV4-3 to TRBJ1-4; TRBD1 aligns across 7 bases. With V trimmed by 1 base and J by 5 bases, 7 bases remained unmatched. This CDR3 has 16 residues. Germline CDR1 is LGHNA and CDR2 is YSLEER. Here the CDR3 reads CASSQAVGGTNEKLFF. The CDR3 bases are TGCGCCAGCAGCCAAGCGGTAGGGGGCACGAATGAAAAACTGTTTTTT.

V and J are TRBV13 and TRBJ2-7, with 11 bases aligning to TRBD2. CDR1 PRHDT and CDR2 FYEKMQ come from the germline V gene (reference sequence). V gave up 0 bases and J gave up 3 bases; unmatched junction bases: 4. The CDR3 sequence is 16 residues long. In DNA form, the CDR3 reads TGTGCCAGCAGCTTAGGCCTTGGGACTAGCGGCTACGAGCAGTACTTC. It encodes CASSLGLGTSGYEQYF.

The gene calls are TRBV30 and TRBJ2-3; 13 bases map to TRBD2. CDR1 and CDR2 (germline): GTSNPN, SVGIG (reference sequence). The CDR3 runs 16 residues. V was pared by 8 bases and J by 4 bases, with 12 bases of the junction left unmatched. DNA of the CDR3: TGTGCCACAGACGGGACTAGCGGGAAACAATCAGATACGCAGTATTTT. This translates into CATDGTSGKQSDTQYF.

The CDR3 bases are TGCAGTGCTAGTCAGGGACTATCGAACCATGGCTACACCTTC. Protein product: CSASQGLSNHGYTF. The chain uses TRBV20-1 and TRBJ1-2, with D perhaps TRBD1 (5 bases). V was shortened by 3 bases and J by 6 bases, with 17 bases between the two germline ends. Germline lookup yields CDR1 DFQATT and CDR2 SNEGSKA (reference sequence). CDR3 length: 14 residues.

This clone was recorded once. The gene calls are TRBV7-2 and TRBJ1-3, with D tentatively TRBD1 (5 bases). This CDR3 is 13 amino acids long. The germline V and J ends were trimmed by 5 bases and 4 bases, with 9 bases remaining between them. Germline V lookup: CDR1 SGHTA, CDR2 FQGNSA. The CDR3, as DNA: TGTGCCAGCAGCCCAGGGAGAGGAAACACCATATATTTT. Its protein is CASSPGRGNTIYF. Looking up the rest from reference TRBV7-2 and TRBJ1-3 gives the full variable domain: GAGVSQSPSNKVTEKGKDVELRCDPISGHTALYWYRQSLGQGLEFLIYFQGNSAPDKSGLPSDRFSAERTGGSVSTLTIQRTQQEDSAVYLCASSPGRGNTIYFGEGSWLTVV.

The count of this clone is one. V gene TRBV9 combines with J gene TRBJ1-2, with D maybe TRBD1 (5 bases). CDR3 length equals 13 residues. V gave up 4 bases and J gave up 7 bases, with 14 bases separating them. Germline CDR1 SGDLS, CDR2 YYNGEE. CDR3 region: CASSQLTGLGYTF. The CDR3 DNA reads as TGTGCCAGCAGCCAACTCACAGGTCTTGGCTACACCTTC. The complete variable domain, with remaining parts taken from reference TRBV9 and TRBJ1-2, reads DSGVTQTPKHLITATGQRVTLRCSPRSGDLSVYWYQQSLDQGLQFLIQYYNGEERAKGNILERFSAQQFPDLHSELNLSSLELGDSALYFCASSQLTGLGYTFGSGTRLTVV.

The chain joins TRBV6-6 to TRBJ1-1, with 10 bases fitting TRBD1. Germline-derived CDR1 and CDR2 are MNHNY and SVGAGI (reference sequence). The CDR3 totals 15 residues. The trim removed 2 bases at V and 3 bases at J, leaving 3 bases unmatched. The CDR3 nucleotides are TGTGCCAGCAGTTACGGGGACAGGGGAGACACTGAAGCTTTCTTT. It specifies CASSYGDRGDTEAFF.